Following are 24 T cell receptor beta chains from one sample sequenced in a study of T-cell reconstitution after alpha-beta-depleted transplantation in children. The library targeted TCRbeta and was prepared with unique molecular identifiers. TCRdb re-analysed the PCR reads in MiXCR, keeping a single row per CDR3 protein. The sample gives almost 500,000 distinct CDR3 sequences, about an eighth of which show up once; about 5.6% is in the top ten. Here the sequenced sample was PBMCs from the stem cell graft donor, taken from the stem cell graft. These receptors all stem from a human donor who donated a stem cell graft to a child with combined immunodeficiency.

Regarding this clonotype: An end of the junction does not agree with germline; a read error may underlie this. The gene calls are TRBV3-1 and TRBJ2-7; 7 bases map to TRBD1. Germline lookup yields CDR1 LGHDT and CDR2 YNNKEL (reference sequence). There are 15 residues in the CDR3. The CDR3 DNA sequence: TGTGCCAGCAGCCAAGGACAGGGATCCTCCTATGAGCAGTACTTC. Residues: CASSQGQGSSYEQYF.

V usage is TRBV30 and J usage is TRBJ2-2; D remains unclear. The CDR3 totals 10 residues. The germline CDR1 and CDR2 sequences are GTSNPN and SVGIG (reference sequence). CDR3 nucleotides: TGTGCTCGAGGTACCGGGGAGCTGTTTTTT. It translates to CARGTGELFF.

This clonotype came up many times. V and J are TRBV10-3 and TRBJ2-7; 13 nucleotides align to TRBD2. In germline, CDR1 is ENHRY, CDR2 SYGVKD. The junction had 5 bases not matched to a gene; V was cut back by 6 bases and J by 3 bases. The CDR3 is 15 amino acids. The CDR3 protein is CAISSTSGRIYEQYF. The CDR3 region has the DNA TGTGCCATCAGCTCGACTAGCGGGAGGATCTACGAGCAGTACTTC.

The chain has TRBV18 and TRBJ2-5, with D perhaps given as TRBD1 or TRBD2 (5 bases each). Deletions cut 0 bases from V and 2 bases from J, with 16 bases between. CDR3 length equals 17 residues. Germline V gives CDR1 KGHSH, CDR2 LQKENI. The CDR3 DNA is TGTGCCAGCTCACCACCTGGATGGGGGAGAGAGCAAGAGACCCAGTACTTC. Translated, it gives CASSPPGWGREQETQYF.

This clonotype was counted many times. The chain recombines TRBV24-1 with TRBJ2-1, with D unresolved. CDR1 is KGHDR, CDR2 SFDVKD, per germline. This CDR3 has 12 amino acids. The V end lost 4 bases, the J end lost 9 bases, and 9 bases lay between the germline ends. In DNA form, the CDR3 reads TGTGCCACCAGTGAAAATGATGGTGAGCAGTTCTTC. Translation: CATSENDGEQFF.

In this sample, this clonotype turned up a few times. CDR3 nucleotides: TGTGCCAGCAGGGGACAGGGCCTTAGTAGTAATTCACCCCTCCACTTT. It yields the protein CASRGQGLSSNSPLHF. The rearrangement joins TRBV7-2 to TRBJ1-6, with 9 nucleotides matching TRBD1. This CDR3 has 16 amino acids. Per the germline V gene, CDR1 is SGHTA and CDR2 is FQGNSA. Trimming took 6 bases from V and 6 from J; bases not matched to a gene: 9.

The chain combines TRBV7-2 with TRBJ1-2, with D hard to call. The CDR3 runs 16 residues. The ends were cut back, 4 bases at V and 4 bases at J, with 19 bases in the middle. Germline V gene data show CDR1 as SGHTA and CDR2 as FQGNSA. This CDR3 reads CASSSPANSGLYGYTF. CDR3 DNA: TGTGCCAGCAGCTCCCCCGCCAACAGTGGCCTCTATGGCTACACCTTC.

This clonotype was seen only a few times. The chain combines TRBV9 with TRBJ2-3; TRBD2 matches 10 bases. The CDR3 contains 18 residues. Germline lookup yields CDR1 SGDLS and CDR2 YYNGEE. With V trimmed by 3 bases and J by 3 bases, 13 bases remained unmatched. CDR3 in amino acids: CASSARPSGRGVTDTQYF. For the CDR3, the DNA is TGTGCCAGCAGCGCTAGGCCGAGCGGGAGGGGGGTGACAGATACGCAGTATTTT.

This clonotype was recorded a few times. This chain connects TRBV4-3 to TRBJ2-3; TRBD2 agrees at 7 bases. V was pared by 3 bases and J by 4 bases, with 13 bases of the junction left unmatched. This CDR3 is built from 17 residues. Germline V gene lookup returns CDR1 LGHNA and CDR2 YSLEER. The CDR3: CASSQGPRTRRADTQYF. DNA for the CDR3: TGCGCCAGCAGCCAGGGGCCCCGGACTAGGAGGGCAGATACGCAGTATTTT.

In DNA form, the CDR3 reads TGTGCCAGCAGGGCTTCTCCGGGACTAGCGGATGAGCAGTTCTTC. Translated, it gives CASRASPGLADEQFF. The genes are TRBV7-8 and TRBJ2-1; 11 bases are a match to TRBD2. V shed 6 bases and J 8 bases; nucleotides not matched to a gene: 9. The germline CDR1 and CDR2 sequences are SGHVS and FQNEAQ. The CDR3 sequence is 15 residues long.

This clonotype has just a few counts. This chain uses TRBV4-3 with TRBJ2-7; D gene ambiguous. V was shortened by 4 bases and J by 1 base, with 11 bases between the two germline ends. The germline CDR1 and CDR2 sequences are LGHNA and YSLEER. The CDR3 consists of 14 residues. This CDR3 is CASSRDGFSYEQYF. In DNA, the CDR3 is TGCGCCAGCAGCCGCGACGGATTTTCCTACGAGCAGTACTTC.

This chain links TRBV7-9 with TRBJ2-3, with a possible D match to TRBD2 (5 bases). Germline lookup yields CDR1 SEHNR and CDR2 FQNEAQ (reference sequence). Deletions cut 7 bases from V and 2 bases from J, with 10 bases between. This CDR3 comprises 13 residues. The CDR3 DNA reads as TGTGCCAGCACTAGCCCCAACACAGATACGCAGTATTTT. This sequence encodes CASTSPNTDTQYF.

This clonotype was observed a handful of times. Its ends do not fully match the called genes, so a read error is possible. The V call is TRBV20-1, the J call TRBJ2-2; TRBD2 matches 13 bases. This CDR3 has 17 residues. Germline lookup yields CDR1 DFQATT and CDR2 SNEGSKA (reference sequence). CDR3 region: CCARVTSGGANTGELFF. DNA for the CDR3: TGCTGTGCTAGAGTTACTAGCGGGGGGGCGAACACCGGGGAGCTGTTTTTT.

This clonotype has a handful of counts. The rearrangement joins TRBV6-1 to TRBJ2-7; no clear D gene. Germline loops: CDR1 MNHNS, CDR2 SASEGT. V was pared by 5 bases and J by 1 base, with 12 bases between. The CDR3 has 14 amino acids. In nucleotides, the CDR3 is TGTGCCAGCAGTAAACATGACCTATCCTACGAGCAGTACTTC. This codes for CASSKHDLSYEQYF.

DNA of the CDR3: TGTGCCAGCAGCCAAGATGGGGGGGGCGATGAGCAGTTCTTC. Translating gives CASSQDGGGDEQFF. The rearrangement uses TRBV14 and TRBJ2-1, with D perhaps TRBD2 (7 bases). Trimming pared 0 bases from V and 8 bases from J, leaving 11 bases between. The CDR3 extends over 14 amino acids. Per the germline V gene, CDR1 is SGHDN and CDR2 is FVKESK.

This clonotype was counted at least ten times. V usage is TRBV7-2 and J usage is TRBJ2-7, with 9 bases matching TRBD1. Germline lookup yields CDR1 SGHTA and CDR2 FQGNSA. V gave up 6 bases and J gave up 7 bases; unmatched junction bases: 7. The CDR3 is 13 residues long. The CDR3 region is CASRLQGADEQYF. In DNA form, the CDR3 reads TGTGCCAGCAGATTACAGGGGGCGGATGAGCAGTACTTC.

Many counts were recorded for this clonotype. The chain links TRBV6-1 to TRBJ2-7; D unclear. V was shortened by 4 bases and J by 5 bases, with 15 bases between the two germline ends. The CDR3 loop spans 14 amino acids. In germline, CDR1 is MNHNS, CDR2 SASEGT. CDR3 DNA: TGTGCCAGCAGTGGCAGGCTTCTTTCCGACGAGCAGTACTTC. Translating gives CASSGRLLSDEQYF.

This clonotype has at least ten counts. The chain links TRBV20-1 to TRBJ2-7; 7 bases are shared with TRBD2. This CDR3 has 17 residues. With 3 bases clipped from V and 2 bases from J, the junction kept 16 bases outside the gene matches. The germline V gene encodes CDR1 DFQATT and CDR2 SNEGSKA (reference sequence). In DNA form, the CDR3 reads TGCAGTGCTAGCGGGGGGACGGAGCTGGTCCCGACCTACGAGCAGTACTTC. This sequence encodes CSASGGTELVPTYEQYF.

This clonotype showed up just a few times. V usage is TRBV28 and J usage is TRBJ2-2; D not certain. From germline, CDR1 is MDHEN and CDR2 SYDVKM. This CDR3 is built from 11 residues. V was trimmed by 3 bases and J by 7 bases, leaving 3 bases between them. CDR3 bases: TGTGCCAGCAGTTTTTTCGGGGAGCTGTTTTTT. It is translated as CASSFFGELFF.

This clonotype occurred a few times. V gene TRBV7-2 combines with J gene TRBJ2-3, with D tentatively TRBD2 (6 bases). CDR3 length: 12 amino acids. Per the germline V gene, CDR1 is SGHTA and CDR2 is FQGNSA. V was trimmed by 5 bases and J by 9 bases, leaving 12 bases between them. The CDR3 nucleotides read TGTGCCAGCAGCCCGTATGGGGGGACGCAGTATTTT. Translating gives CASSPYGGTQYF.

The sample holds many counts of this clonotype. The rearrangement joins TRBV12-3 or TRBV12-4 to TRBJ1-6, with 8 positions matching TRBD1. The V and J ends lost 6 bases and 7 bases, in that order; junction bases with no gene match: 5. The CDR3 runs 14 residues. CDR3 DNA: TGTGCCAGCAGCACGGGACAGGAAAATTCACCCCTCCACTTT. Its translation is CASSTGQENSPLHF.

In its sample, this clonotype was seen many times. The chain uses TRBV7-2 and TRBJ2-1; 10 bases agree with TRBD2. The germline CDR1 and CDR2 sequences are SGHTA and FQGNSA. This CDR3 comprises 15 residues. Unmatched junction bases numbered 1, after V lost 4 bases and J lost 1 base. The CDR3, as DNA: TGTGCCAGCAGCTCGACTAGCGGGTCCTACAATGAGCAGTTCTTC. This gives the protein CASSSTSGSYNEQFF.

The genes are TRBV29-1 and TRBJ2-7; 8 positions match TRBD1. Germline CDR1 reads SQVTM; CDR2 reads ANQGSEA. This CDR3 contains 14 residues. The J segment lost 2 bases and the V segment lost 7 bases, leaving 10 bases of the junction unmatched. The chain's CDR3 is CSASGTGRPYEQYF. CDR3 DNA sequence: TGCAGCGCCTCCGGGACAGGACGTCCCTACGAGCAGTACTTC.

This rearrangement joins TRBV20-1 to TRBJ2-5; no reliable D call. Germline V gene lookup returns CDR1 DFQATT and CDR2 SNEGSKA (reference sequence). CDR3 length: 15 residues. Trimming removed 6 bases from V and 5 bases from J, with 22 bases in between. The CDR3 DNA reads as TGCAGTGCCGAGACCAGGTCGGGTATGGGCGAGACCCAGTACTTC. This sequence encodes CSAETRSGMGETQYF.